This paragraph reports one TCR beta chain. This clonotype was observed a handful of times. There is no known antigen for this receptor. It has no much larger one-base neighbor in the sample; base qualities were not kept. The sample was run on an Illumina NovaSeq 6000. cDNA libraries for TCRalpha and TCRbeta were prepared by 5'RACE using constant-segment primers, with sample barcodes and unique molecular identifiers added. Trizol reagent was used to extract RNA from every sample. Amplification of the libraries took two PCR steps, and the second step added a second sample barcode plus Illumina TruSeq adapters. Sequencing of libraries was performed on an Illumina NovaSeq with 2 x 150 bp paired-end reads. Under the source paper's analysis protocol: With migec v1.2.7, reads were demultiplexed and then collapsed into UMI-guided consensus sequences. Using mixcr v2.1.11, UMI consensuses were aligned to TRA and TRB V and J templates and then assembled into clonotypes. A clonotype was counted as expanded or contracted only when both edgeR and NoisET called the clonotype significant, with the noise models trained on biological replicates. For edgeR calls, the cutoffs were a false discovery rate-adjusted p below 0.01 and a log2 fold-change threshold of 1. As an exploratory analysis of dynamics, PCA with hierarchical clustering was applied to max-normalized trajectories of the 1000 most abundant clonotypes. Separately sequenced CD4+ and CD8+ repertoires were used to assign a CD4 or CD8 phenotype to each responding clone. Starting from the raw public reads, TCRdb applied fastp trimming at Q25, assembled clones with MiXCR and retained in-frame beta chains. Rows are unified per CDR3 protein, each entry keeping the most common DNA and genes. In this record, the V and J calls reflect TCRdb's handling and not the investigators' own analysis. This sample gives about 190,000 distinct CDR3 sequences in total; approximately 16% of them show up just once. The ten largest clones add up to roughly 2.4% of the sample.

The sample belongs to a study of T-cell memory formation after mild COVID-19 (dated by TCRdb to the early 2020s). With respect to the entire study: Most TCR sequence clusters were specific to one of the two donors. Two young, previously healthy adult volunteers made up the cohort, one male and one female. In a couple of donors, T-cell clones that expanded and contracted after mild COVID-19 were followed by sequencing TCRalpha and TCRbeta repertoires longitudinally. Overall results and qualifications from the work: Contracting CD4+ clones were located mainly in the CM and EM memory subsets, whereas CD8+ clones were found to be enriched in EMRA. Clones that contracted from day 15 to 85 showed balanced CD4/CD8 phenotypes, whereas a second wave of clones that expanded from day 15 to 37 leaned towards CD4+. Some responding clones were detected in pre-infection memory, suggesting pre-existing cross-reactive memory T cells joined the SARS-CoV-2 response. SARS-CoV-2 specificity of the second-wave clones peaking on day 37 was not confirmed. The study included only a couple of mild cases, and larger cohorts that include severe cases with pre-infection samples were judged to be necessary.

Inclusive of the bounding cysteine and phenylalanine, the CDR3 is 15 residues long. The kept DNA is CDR3 alone, 45 bases in frame from the first base. Trimming costs V 0 bases and J 4 bases, and their ends lie 13 bases apart. CDR1 LGHNA and CDR2 YNFKEQ are derived from the germline V gene. PBMCs were isolated by Ficoll-Paque density gradient centrifugation. This receptor was taken from an adult woman who had mild COVID-19 (a few samples of this study predate the infection). The sample titles of this study are shuffled in the database, so cell type and time point are left out; the donor was told from shared clones. The chain is assembled from TRBV4-2 and TRBJ2-7; TRBD2 might be the D gene, on 5 matching bases. The specimen sequenced was PBMCs or a T cell subset sorted from them (not recorded which). Here is the DNA: TGTGCCAGCAGCCAAGATCGAGGGAATAAGTACGAGCAGTACTTC. The encoded protein is CASSQDRGNKYEQYF.